The 12 T cell receptor beta chains below were found in one sample sequenced in a study of breast tumors, draining lymph nodes, adjacent tissues. TCRdb re-called the multiplex PCR reads through MiXCR, storing one row per CDR3 protein. The table records nearly 200,000 distinct CDR3 sequences, around a third of them present only once. The lymph nodes were axillary draining lymph nodes from breast cancer patients. Specimen: axillary lymph node tissue. These receptors were obtained from a female donor with breast cancer. Some clones in this sample may be carry-over from other donors' samples.

This clonotype was counted many times. A much larger clone lies a single base off, so this may be a read error. The V call is TRBV24-1, the J call TRBJ2-3; no definite D call. The CDR3 extends over 14 amino acids. Germline V lookup: CDR1 KGHDR, CDR2 SFDVKD. The V gene lost 1 base and the J gene lost 2 bases, with 6 bases spanning the gap. CDR3 in amino acids: CATSDFPPTDTQYF. For the CDR3, the DNA is TGTGCCACCAGTGATTTCCCACCCACAGATACGCAGTATTTT.

The table lists this clonotype with many counts. The CDR3 sequence: CASSFLGDTQYF. In DNA, the CDR3 is TGTGCCAGCAGCTTTCTAGGGGATACGCAGTATTTT. The chain has TRBV7-9 and TRBJ2-3; D gene unclear. Trimming cost V 3 bases and J 6 bases, with 7 bases left between them. CDR1 is SEHNR, CDR2 FQNEAQ, per germline (reference sequence). The CDR3 runs to 12 residues.

As to this clonotype: Given a much more abundant clone one base away, this may be a read error. J is TRBJ2-7 and V is TRBV6-1; TRBD1 matches 8 bases. The germline gives CDR1 MNHNS, CDR2 SASEGT. The V segment lost 4 bases and the J segment 0 bases; nucleotides outside the gene matches: 5. The CDR3 spans 15 residues. The CDR3 coding sequence is TGTGCCAGCAGTGCGGGACAGGTATTCTCCTACGAGCAGTACTTC. Its protein is CASSAGQVFSYEQYF.

V usage is TRBV15 and J usage is TRBJ1-3; D might be TRBD1 (5 bases). Trimming pared 3 bases from V and 4 bases from J, leaving 16 bases between. Per germline, CDR1 LNHNV and CDR2 YYDKDF (reference sequence). The CDR3 consists of 16 residues. In DNA, the CDR3 is TGTGCCACCAGCAGCTCCTCCCCGGGGGGAGGAAACACCATATATTTT. It codes for CATSSSSPGGGNTIYF.

V and J are TRBV10-3 and TRBJ2-2; 15 positions agree with TRBD2. CDR1 is ENHRY and CDR2 is SYGVKD in the germline V gene. The trim removed 5 bases at V and 4 bases at J, leaving 8 bases unmatched. The CDR3 extends over 18 amino acids. CDR3 in amino acids: CAISTGTSGRRSTGELFF. The CDR3 bases are TGTGCCATCAGTACCGGGACTAGCGGGAGGAGGAGCACCGGGGAGCTGTTTTTT.

This clonotype appeared many times. V gene TRBV20-1 combines with J gene TRBJ2-1; D perhaps matches TRBD2 (6 bases). V gave up 0 bases and J gave up 6 bases, with 18 bases separating them. The CDR3 extends over 16 amino acids. Germline CDR1 DFQATT, CDR2 SNEGSKA (reference sequence). DNA of the CDR3: TGCAGTGCTAGAGACCATAGCGGCCCCCGGGTCAATGAGCAGTTCTTC. As protein: CSARDHSGPRVNEQFF.

The chain has TRBV7-3 and TRBJ2-7; 9 bases agree with TRBD1. The V and J ends lost 6 bases and 4 bases, in that order; junction bases with no gene match: 7. The CDR3 is made up of 14 amino acids. Germline-derived CDR1 and CDR2 are SGHTA and FQGTGA. Here the CDR3 reads CASSSDRGRYEQYF. The CDR3 region has the DNA TGTGCCAGCAGTTCGGACAGGGGTCGGTACGAGCAGTACTTC.

This clonotype was counted many times. The chain is built from TRBV12-5 and TRBJ2-1, with 12 bases lining up with TRBD2. Losses at the gene ends were 5 bases for V and 9 bases for J; bases not matched to a gene: 5. The CDR3 contains 14 residues. Per germline, CDR1 LGHNT and CDR2 FRNRAP. For the CDR3, the DNA is TGTGCTAGTGGTCCTAGCGGGGGGGCCGGTGAGCAGTTCTTC. It yields the protein CASGPSGGAGEQFF.

This clonotype appeared a few times. The chain recombines TRBV27 with TRBJ1-4; a weak D match, TRBD1 (5 bases). Germline loops: CDR1 MNHEY, CDR2 SMNVEV (reference sequence). CDR3 size: 17 residues. Trimming took off 2 bases at V and 2 bases at J, with 15 bases between the two ends. The DNA of the CDR3 is TGTGCCAGCAGTTTAGGGGCCCGGGGAGGTACTAATGAAAAACTGTTTTTT. Amino acids: CASSLGARGGTNEKLFF.

Points on this clonotype: A much larger clone differs from this one at a single base, so this may be a read error. The V gene is TRBV7-9, the J gene TRBJ2-3, with TRBD2 identical over 16 bases. Trimming at V came to 10 bases and at J to 7 bases, leaving 17 bases not matched to a gene. CDR1 SEHNR and CDR2 FQNEAQ come from the germline V gene (reference sequence). This CDR3 comprises 18 residues. The CDR3 DNA sequence: TGTGCCATACATACCGGGACTAGCGGGAGGGCCGTTACACATACGCAGTATTTT. Amino acid sequence: CAIHTGTSGRAVTHTQYF.

This clonotype was counted between two and nine times. A much more abundant neighbour one base away suggests this may be a read error. The J gene is TRBJ2-1, the V gene TRBV7-8; D not certain. This CDR3 is 15 amino acids long. Germline CDR1 SGHVS, CDR2 FQNEAQ. The CDR3, as DNA: TGTGCCAGCAGCTTAGAAGTCTTGTTAACAAATGAGCAGCTCTTC. It encodes CASSLEVLLTNEQLF.

V gene TRBV12-3 or TRBV12-4 combines with J gene TRBJ1-2; 7 nucleotides align to TRBD1. The V and J ends lost 6 bases and 1 base, in that order; junction bases with no gene match: 5. The CDR3 loop spans 14 amino acids. The CDR3 spells CASRGWDSNYGYTF. The CDR3 DNA reads as TGTGCCAGCAGGGGCTGGGACAGTAACTATGGCTACACCTTC.